These T cell receptor beta chains were read from a single sample in a study of blood T cell repertoires in COVID-19. Measured with immunoSEQ multiplex PCR; TCRdb has only the in-frame clones, and not every one. The repertoire holds about 260,000 clones, with over 80% as singletons. The sequencing sample was made of PBMCs or T cells enriched from blood (not recorded which). These receptors came from a man aged 50 to 60 who had been exposed to COVID-19. Each CDR3 is given with its conserved first and last residue. D genes are given only for firm matches. A row's size may be missing; if present it is once, few, many or a size class.

d_gene	v_gene	j_gene	abundance	CDR3aa	CDR3nt
NA	TRBV9	TRBJ2-6	NA	CASSGRDRAFSGANVLTF	TGTGCCAGCAGCGGGCGGGACAGAGCTTTCTCTGGGGCCAACGTCCTGACTTTC
TRBD1	TRBV5-1	TRBJ1-2	NA	CASSSGTGLGGYGYTF	TGCGCCAGCAGCTCCGGGACAGGGCTCGGCGGCTATGGCTACACCTTC
TRBD1	TRBV15	TRBJ1-4	NA	CATSTRDRANEKLFF	TGTGCCACCAGCACCCGGGACAGGGCGAATGAAAAACTGTTTTTT
NA	TRBV2	TRBJ1-3	NA	CASNLGGASTIYF	TGTGCCAGCAACCTCGGAGGGGCGTCCACCATATATTTT
NA	TRBV29-1	TRBJ1-1	NA	CSVSMPGTRRTEAFF	TGCAGCGTATCCATGCCCGGGACAAGGAGGACTGAAGCTTTCTTT
NA	TRBV19	TRBJ2-3	NA	CASSRGHSTDTQYF	TGTGCCAGTAGTAGGGGACATAGCACAGATACGCAGTATTTT
NA	TRBV28	TRBJ1-2	NA	CASRPGTIYGYTF	TGTGCCAGCAGGCCCGGGACAATCTATGGCTACACCTTC
TRBD1	TRBV30	TRBJ1-6	NA	CASAPDRGFSPLHF	TGTGCCTCCGCCCCGGACAGGGGTTTCTCACCCCTCCACTTT
NA	TRBV5-8	TRBJ2-2	NA	CASSLGGVGTGELFF	TGTGCCAGCAGCTTGGGGGGAGTTGGCACCGGGGAGCTGTTTTTT
TRBD1	TRBV5-1	TRBJ2-1	NA	CASSMVPDRVDNEQFF	TGCGCCAGCAGCATGGTCCCCGACAGGGTGGACAATGAGCAGTTCTTC
TRBD2	TRBV3-1/TRBV3-2	TRBJ2-2	NA	CASSQEGGSGELFF	TGTGCCAGCAGCCAAGAAGGCGGGAGCGGGGAGCTGTTTTTT
TRBD1	TRBV30	TRBJ1-5	NA	CAWSVQLWTGLKPQHF	TGTGCCTGGAGTGTACAGCTCTGGACAGGGCTGAAGCCCCAGCATTTT
NA	TRBV19	TRBJ2-7	NA	CASSIRGTPYEQYF	TGTGCCAGTAGTATAAGAGGAACGCCCTACGAGCAGTACTTC
TRBD2	TRBV11-2	TRBJ2-1	NA	CASSSTLLREHNEQFF	TGTGCCAGCAGCTCGACGTTGTTGCGGGAGCACAATGAGCAGTTCTTC
TRBD2	TRBV18	TRBJ2-1	NA	CASSLNSGTSGGASSSYNEQFF	TGTGCCAGCTCACTAAACTCCGGGACTAGCGGGGGGGCTTCCAGCTCCTACAATGAGCAGTTCTTC
NA	TRBV20-1	TRBJ2-1	once	CSASWSEQFF	TGCAGTGCTAGCTGGAGTGAGCAGTTCTTC
NA	TRBV12-3/TRBV12-4	TRBJ2-1	NA	CASRLRDEQFF	TGTGCCAGCAGATTGCGAGATGAGCAGTTCTTC
TRBD1	TRBV5-1	TRBJ1-3	few	CASSPPGTGNGNTIYF	TGCGCCAGCAGCCCGCCCGGGACAGGGAATGGAAACACCATATATTTT
NA	TRBV4-1	TRBJ2-5	NA	CASSQVIRETQYF	TGCGCCAGCAGCCAAGTTATACGGGAGACCCAGTACTTC
NA	TRBV6-5	TRBJ1-2	NA	CASRVSPLGVGYTF	TGTGCCAGCAGAGTTTCCCCCCTTGGAGTAGGCTACACCTTC
TRBD2	TRBV5-1	TRBJ2-2	NA	CASSLGLAGTNTGELFF	TGCGCCAGCAGCTTGGGACTAGCGGGGACGAACACCGGGGAGCTGTTTTTT
TRBD2	TRBV6-5	TRBJ2-2	NA	CASSYPSGSRSGELFF	TGTGCCAGCAGTTACCCTAGCGGGAGTAGGTCCGGGGAGCTGTTTTTT
NA	TRBV7-6	TRBJ2-6	NA	CASSEGGLTGANVLTF	TGTGCCAGCAGCGAGGGAGGACTTACTGGGGCCAACGTCCTGACTTTC
NA	TRBV27	TRBJ1-2	NA	CASSNRANYGYTF	TGTGCCAGCTCAAACAGGGCAAACTATGGCTACACCTTC
NA	TRBV7-2	TRBJ1-1	NA	CASSLGGEAFF	TGTGCCAGCAGCTTAGGGGGCGAAGCTTTCTTT
NA	TRBV15	TRBJ2-6	once	CATSTYTGYSTGANVLTF	TGTGCCACCAGCACCTACACAGGGTACTCTACTGGGGCCAACGTCCTGACTTTC
NA	TRBV4-1	TRBJ2-1	NA	CASSQDAGPEQFF	TGCGCCAGCAGCCAAGATGCGGGCCCTGAGCAGTTCTTC
TRBD1	TRBV2	TRBJ1-1	NA	CASRGDTGVLNTEAFF	TGTGCCAGCAGGGGAGATACAGGGGTCTTGAACACTGAAGCTTTCTTT
TRBD1	TRBV27	TRBJ1-4	once	CASSLVGQLNEKLFF	TGTGCCAGCAGTTTAGTGGGACAGCTCAATGAAAAACTGTTTTTT
NA	TRBV7-6	TRBJ1-2	NA	CASRRDYGYTF	TGTGCCAGCAGGCGGGATTATGGCTACACCTTC
TRBD1	TRBV10-3	TRBJ1-5	few	CAISESKGGNSNQPQHF	TGTGCCATCAGTGAGTCGAAAGGGGGCAATAGCAATCAGCCCCAGCATTTT
TRBD2	TRBV10-3	TRBJ2-2	NA	CATTLAGENTGELFF	TGTGCCACCACTCTAGCGGGGGAGAACACCGGGGAGCTGTTTTTT
NA	TRBV27	TRBJ1-1	NA	CASSQRQGSEAFF	TGTGCCAGCAGCCAGCGTCAGGGCTCTGAAGCTTTCTTT
NA	TRBV7-9	TRBJ1-2	NA	CASSRPSGDDGYTF	TGTGCCAGCAGTCGTCCTTCAGGGGATGATGGCTACACCTTC
TRBD2	TRBV28	TRBJ2-4	NA	CASRLSGSGMFQYF	TGTGCCAGCAGGTTGAGCGGGAGTGGAATGTTTCAGTACTTC
TRBD1	TRBV7-8	TRBJ1-5	NA	CASSLGRGPNQPQHF	TGTGCCAGCAGCTTAGGTAGGGGGCCGAATCAGCCCCAGCATTTT
NA	TRBV4-1	TRBJ2-7	NA	CASSQSTTDTYEQYF	TGCGCCAGCAGCCAATCCACGACAGATACCTACGAGCAGTACTTC
TRBD1	TRBV24-1	TRBJ1-5	NA	CATHDRGRQPQHF	TGTGCCACCCATGACAGGGGGCGTCAGCCCCAGCATTTT
TRBD2	TRBV27	TRBJ2-1	NA	CASSLLTSGSYPYNEQFF	TGTGCCAGCAGTTTATTAACTAGCGGGAGTTACCCCTACAATGAGCAGTTCTTC
NA	TRBV29-1	TRBJ1-2	once	CSVETESWGYTF	TGCAGCGTTGAAACAGAGTCTTGGGGCTACACCTTC
NA	TRBV19	TRBJ1-2	NA	CASSTLTGWDGYTF	TGTGCCAGTAGTACCCTCACAGGGTGGGATGGCTACACCTTC
NA	TRBV2	TRBJ2-1	NA	CASRDTYYNEQFF	TGTGCCAGCAGGGACACGTACTACAATGAGCAGTTCTTC
NA	TRBV3-1/TRBV3-2	TRBJ1-2	NA	CASSLTDYGYTF	TGTGCCAGCAGCCTAACAGACTATGGCTACACCTTC
NA	TRBV6-5	TRBJ1-6	NA	CASSYGLGGNNSPLHF	TGTGCCAGCAGTTACGGCCTCGGGGGTAATAATTCACCCCTCCACTTT
NA	TRBV2	TRBJ2-2	NA	CASSELRNTGELFF	TGTGCCAGCTCCGAACTTAGGAACACCGGGGAGCTGTTTTTT
NA	TRBV6-5	TRBJ1-2	NA	CASSYSGGRRNGYTF	TGTGCCAGCAGCTACTCTGGGGGGAGGAGAAATGGCTACACCTTC
TRBD1	TRBV19	TRBJ1-2	NA	CASSSGTGGGYGYTF	TGTGCCAGTAGTTCGGGGACAGGGGGCGGCTATGGCTACACCTTC
TRBD2	TRBV18	TRBJ2-2	NA	CASSPRGRSGELFF	TGTGCCAGCTCACCTCGCGGGAGGAGCGGGGAGCTGTTTTTT